These 2 T cell receptor beta chains were all obtained from the same sample, sequenced in a study of blood T cell repertoires in COVID-19. TCRdb keeps only in-frame clones here, not all; method: immunoSEQ multiplex PCR. The sample shows 89,000 or so clones, roughly nine tenths of them seen only once. Material for sequencing was peripheral blood. The receptors shown here come from a man over 45 with COVID-19, enrolled during active disease.

The gene calls are TRBV9 and TRBJ1-2; TRBD1 agrees at 8 bases. CDR1 is SGDLS and CDR2 is YYNGEE in the germline V gene. This CDR3 has 18 amino acids. The J segment lost 1 base and the V segment lost 0 bases, leaving 11 bases of the junction unmatched. CDR3 DNA: TGTGCCAGCAGCGTAGTACAGGGACAGGTTCTAAATAACTATGGCTACACCTTC. This gives the protein CASSVVQGQVLNNYGYTF.

The CDR3 DNA sequence: TGTGCCAGTAGTATACAGCGGGGCTGGGCAGATACGCAGTATTTT. Translated: CASSIQRGWADTQYF. The genes are TRBV19 and TRBJ2-3; the match to TRBD2 covers 7 bases. The J segment lost 4 bases and the V segment lost 2 bases, leaving 6 bases of the junction unmatched. Germline CDR1 is LNHDA and CDR2 is SQIVND (reference sequence). The length of the CDR3 is 15 residues.